This is a list of T cell receptor beta chains from one sample in a study of shared clonotypes between healthy human individuals. Data came from immunoSEQ multiplex PCR; TCRdb stores just in-frame clones and leaves some out. The sample has about 380,000 clones, 96% seen once. The sample consisted of memory CD8+ T cells sorted from blood. The receptor source for this set is a man aged 25 to 40 in good health. CDR3s include the opening cysteine and the closing phenylalanine or tryptophan. D genes are given only for firm matches. Not all rows give a size; the values are once, few, many and, for expanded clones, a class.

v_gene	abundance	j_gene	d_gene	CDR3nt	CDR3aa
TRBV6-1	-	TRBJ2-5	-	TGTGCCAGCAGGCGAAGTACCCTTAAAGAGACCCAGTACTTC	CASRRSTLKETQYF
TRBV6-6	-	TRBJ2-3	-	TGTGCCAGCAGCCCCGCACTACCTAGTGATACGCAGTATTTT	CASSPALPSDTQYF
TRBV25-1	-	TRBJ2-5	-	TGTGCCAGCAGGACCCCAGGGGTTCAAGAGACCCAGTACTTC	CASRTPGVQETQYF
TRBV14	-	TRBJ2-7	-	TGTGCCAGCAGCCATACGCAAGAGCAGTACTTC	CASSHTQEQYF
TRBV7-8	-	TRBJ2-1	TRBD2	TGTGCCAGCAGCTTTTATTCGACCGCGGGAGGAACCCGCAATGAGCAGTTCTTC	CASSFYSTAGGTRNEQFF
TRBV2	once	TRBJ2-5	TRBD2	TGTGCCAGCAGGGAACTAGCGGGAGCCCGGGAGACCCAGTACTTC	CASRELAGARETQYF
TRBV11-1	-	TRBJ1-4	TRBD1	TGTGCCAGCAGACCCGGACAGGGTCGGAATGAAAAACTGTTTTTT	CASRPGQGRNEKLFF
TRBV6-1	-	TRBJ1-5	TRBD1	TGTGCCAGCAGTGAGGACAGGGGAGTACAGCCCCAGCATTTT	CASSEDRGVQPQHF
TRBV28	-	TRBJ1-3	TRBD1	TGTGCCAGCACACGGACAGGGGGGTCTGGAAACACCATATATTTT	CASTRTGGSGNTIYF
TRBV18	-	TRBJ2-2	TRBD1	TGTGCCAGTTCCGGGACAGGGAACACCGGGGAGCTGTTTTTT	CASSGTGNTGELFF
TRBV30	-	TRBJ2-7	-	TGTGCCTGGAGTCCCGGGCCTACCTCACACTTC	CAWSPGPTSHF
TRBV23-1	-	TRBJ2-5	-	TGCGCCAGCACCCGGTTTAAGACCGGCCAAGAGACCCAGTACTTC	CASTRFKTGQETQYF
TRBV28	-	TRBJ1-4	-	TGTGCCAGCAGTTTACGGCCCGAATTTCTGTTTTTT	CASSLRPEFLFF
TRBV6-1	-	TRBJ2-7	-	TGTGCCAGCAACCAATACGAGCAGTACTTC	CASNQYEQYF
TRBV15	-	TRBJ1-5	-	TGTGCCACCAGCCCCCGGACGGGGGGGACCAATCAGCCCCAGCATTTT	CATSPRTGGTNQPQHF
TRBV5-1	-	TRBJ2-7	TRBD2	TGCGCCAGCAGCTTGCTAGCGGGACCCTACGAGCAGTACTTC	CASSLLAGPYEQYF
TRBV5-1	-	TRBJ2-7	TRBD2	TGCGCCAGCAGCCAAGCGGGAAGCTCCTACGAGCAGTACTTC	CASSQAGSSYEQYF
TRBV11-2	-	TRBJ2-7	TRBD1	TGTGCCAGCAGCTCTTACCCGGGACAGAGCTACGAGCAGTACTTC	CASSSYPGQSYEQYF
TRBV6-1	-	TRBJ2-6	-	TGTGCCAGCAGGAGGGCAGGGAACGGGGCCAACGTCCTGACTTTC	CASRRAGNGANVLTF
TRBV27	-	TRBJ2-7	-	TGTGCCAGCACTACACTATATAGCGGATCCTACGAGCAGTACTTC	CASTTLYSGSYEQYF
TRBV7-6	-	TRBJ2-2	-	TGTGCCAGCAGCCAACCCGCCGGGGAGCTGTTTTTT	CASSQPAGELFF
TRBV2	-	TRBJ2-5	TRBD2	TGTGCCAGCAGTCCGGGACTAGCGGAGACCCAGTACTTC	CASSPGLAETQYF
TRBV11-2	once	TRBJ1-2	-	TGTGCCAGCAGCTTACAGGGGCATGGCTACACCTTC	CASSLQGHGYTF
TRBV9	once	TRBJ2-1	TRBD2	TGTGCCAGCAGCGTCCTCCCTCTATCTAGCGGCACTTACAATGAGCAGTTCTTC	CASSVLPLSSGTYNEQFF
TRBV2	-	TRBJ2-5	-	TGTGCCAGCAGTGTGGGGTCATCCCGAGAGACCCAGTACTTC	CASSVGSSRETQYF
TRBV7-2	-	TRBJ2-7	-	TGTGCCAGCAGCTTAGCTTGGGGAGAGGGGCCCTACGAGCAGTACTTC	CASSLAWGEGPYEQYF
TRBV28	-	TRBJ1-5	-	TGTGCCAGCAGTTTGTACGGGGTGCGCCAGCCCCAGCATTTT	CASSLYGVRQPQHF
TRBV28	once	TRBJ1-2	TRBD1	TGTGCCAGCATTACCTGGGGACAGGGAAGGATCTATGGCTACACCTTC	CASITWGQGRIYGYTF
TRBV18	-	TRBJ1-1	-	TGTGCCAGCTCACTACTCCCAACCGGGGCCAACACTGAAGCTTTCTTT	CASSLLPTGANTEAFF
TRBV6-1	-	TRBJ2-3	-	TGTGCCAGCAGTGGCGTACAGGGTAACACAGATACGCAGTATTTT	CASSGVQGNTDTQYF
TRBV2	-	TRBJ2-1	TRBD2	TGTGCCAGCCTAAAGGGGAGACTAGCGGGAGGGGAAGGGAATGAGCAGTTCTTC	CASLKGRLAGGEGNEQFF
TRBV11-2	-	TRBJ2-3	-	TGTGCCAGCAGCTTAGTCAGCACAGATACGCAGTATTTT	CASSLVSTDTQYF
TRBV30	once	TRBJ1-3	-	TGTGCCTGGAGTGTACGAGGATACAAGGGAAACACCATATATTTT	CAWSVRGYKGNTIYF
TRBV28	-	TRBJ2-2	TRBD2	TGTGCCAGCAGCACGACTAGCGGGACGAACACCGGGGAGCTGTTTTTT	CASSTTSGTNTGELFF
TRBV6-1	-	TRBJ2-5	-	TGTGCCAGCGGCCGAGGGGGAGGGGAGACCCAGTACTTC	CASGRGGGETQYF
TRBV5-6	-	TRBJ1-1	-	TGTGCCAGCAGCTCCCGGGGAGGGGCCCCTGAAGCTTTCTTT	CASSSRGGAPEAFF
TRBV5-1	-	TRBJ1-1	TRBD1	TGCGCCAGCAGCCCCTTGACAGGGACGATGAACACTGAAGCTTTCTTT	CASSPLTGTMNTEAFF
TRBV19	-	TRBJ1-5	-	TGTGCCACAAAAGTTACCACAGGGAGCAATCAGCCCCAGCATTTT	CATKVTTGSNQPQHF
TRBV4-2	-	TRBJ2-5	-	TGTGCCAGCAGCCAAGGAACAGTGAAAGAGACCCAGTACTTC	CASSQGTVKETQYF
TRBV29-1	-	TRBJ2-3	TRBD2	TGCAGCGCCACTAGCGGGAGGCCCACAGATACGCAGTATTTT	CSATSGRPTDTQYF
TRBV30	-	TRBJ2-5	-	TGTGCCTGGAGAGGAGTGAGTGAGACCCAGTACTTC	CAWRGVSETQYF
TRBV28	-	TRBJ1-1	-	TGTGCCAGCAGTTTCTTAAGGGGCTCTGTTTCTGAAGCTTTCTTT	CASSFLRGSVSEAFF
TRBV5-6	once	TRBJ2-4	TRBD1	TGTGCCAGCAGCTTGGTGGACAGGGAGTCAAACATTCAGTACTTC	CASSLVDRESNIQYF